This T cell receptor beta chain was sequenced for a study of blood T cell repertoires in COVID-19 (dated by TCRdb to the early 2020s). Some background on the complete study: The collaborator samples originated in the United States, Italy and Spain and spanned the acute and convalescent phases of COVID-19. Nearly every sample came with metadata listing a de-identified subject ID, COVID-19 status, age in years and sex. The prospective study material was composed of cDNA or gDNA derived from T cells, B-cell-depleted T cells, or PBMCs. Where HLA class I and class II types were available, the types were taken from metadata supplied by the sample provider, not from assay-based typing. The dataset comprised deeply sampled blood TCRbeta repertoires from subjects exposed to, actively infected with, or recovered from COVID-19. Samples were obtained from the ongoing ImmuneRACE study (first 160 participants) and from over 1,000 subjects provided by 6 global collaborators. The repertoires were released in a freely available public database intended as a resource for research on the immune response to SARS-CoV-2.

Each collaborating institution followed its own protocols to collect whole blood in K2EDTA tubes. Collaborator samples were shipped for TCRbeta analysis as frozen whole blood, isolated PBMCs, or DNA extracted from either sample type. Findings and caveats that apply to the study as a whole: How much clinical and demographic metadata was included differed by source and by participant, and the metadata was provided uncurated.

This clone was observed once. Its cognate antigen has yet to be identified. No clone much larger than this one lies a single base away; base qualities are absent. TCRbeta CDR3 regions were amplified from genomic DNA using the immunoSEQ Assay, a bias-controlled multiplex PCR. Per the original workflow: Nucleated cell counts per sample were estimated from amplification of reference gene primers within the assay. To quantify the absolute abundance of each unique TCRbeta CDR3 rearrangement, sequence reads were collapsed and filtered. For each sample, productive Simpson clonality was calculated by taking the square root of Simpson's diversity index across productive rearrangements. The clones in this table, taken by TCRdb from immuneACCESS, are in-frame only. Not every clone is retained; where verified, under half of the shortfall comes from an unresolved V gene, and the cause of the rest is unknown. V, J and clone size were drawn from that table, and D and trimming were deduced from the DNA. The sample yields about 45,000 clones; approximately 92% were counted once. Approximately 12% of the sample rests with the top ten.

The clonotype originates from a human donor in a cohort sampled during active COVID-19. Sequenced input: peripheral blood.

The nucleotide sequence is given as TGTGCCAGCAGCTTAGCTGGGGGGGCGGTAACCGAGCAGTACTTC. Its translation is CASSLAGGAVTEQYF. The chain is assembled from TRBV7-2 and TRBJ2-7; perhaps TRBD2 is the D gene, with 7 bases matching. The CDR3 numbers 15 residues from cysteine through phenylalanine. Only CDR3 DNA remains: 45 bases, in frame from the first base. CDR1 and CDR2 (SGHTA, FQGNSA) derive from the germline V gene. Trimming removed 0 bases from V and 6 bases from J, leaving 15 bases between the germline ends.